Listed here are 18 T cell receptor beta chains from one sample, sequenced in a study of T cells in pancreatic ductal adenocarcinoma. Selected pancreatic ductal adenocarcinoma patients had undergone surgery without neoadjuvant therapy. This table comes from immunoSEQ multiplex PCR, and its TCRdb copy is limited to in-frame clones, with some not included. The sample shows approximately 97,000 clones, 90% to 95% of them seen only once. Sequenced input: PBMCs. Source of these receptors: a human donor with pancreatic ductal adenocarcinoma.

The genes are TRBV13 and TRBJ2-1, with D unclear. Germline assignment: CDR1 PRHDT and CDR2 FYEKMQ (reference sequence). The CDR3 loop spans 15 amino acids. Trimming pared 3 bases from V and 10 bases from J, leaving 19 bases between. The CDR3 DNA sequence: TGTGCCAGCAGCTTTCTCAATGGTGCGAACCGGGAGCAGTTCTTC. Translating gives CASSFLNGANREQFF.

This sequence joins TRBV5-1 and TRBJ2-2; perhaps TRBD1 as D (5 bases). Per the germline V gene, CDR1 is SGHRS and CDR2 is YFSETQ. Trimming stripped 1 base from V and 10 bases from J, with 11 bases between. The CDR3 covers 13 residues. CDR3 DNA: TGCGCCAGCAGCTTGCAGGGAAGCGAGGAGCTGTTTTTT. Protein sequence: CASSLQGSEELFF.

This chain links TRBV9 with TRBJ1-4, with D possibly being TRBD1 (6 bases). Trimming stripped 2 bases from V and 3 bases from J, with 11 bases between. The length of the CDR3 is 15 residues. Per the germline V gene, CDR1 is SGDLS and CDR2 is YYNGEE. CDR3 amino acids: CASSVLTGSNEKLFF. CDR3 coding DNA: TGTGCCAGCAGCGTCCTCACAGGGTCTAATGAAAAACTGTTTTTT.

V is TRBV7-2 and J is TRBJ2-3; 10 positions agree with TRBD2. Losses at the gene ends were 11 bases for V and 2 bases for J; bases not matched to a gene: 19. From germline, CDR1 is SGHTA and CDR2 FQGNSA. The CDR3 consists of 18 residues. This CDR3 reads CACRGGLVSGRTTDTQYF. CDR3 in DNA: TGTGCCTGCCGCGGGGGATTGGTTAGCGGGAGGACCACAGATACGCAGTATTTT. The full variable domain, rest sourced from reference TRBV7-2 and TRBJ2-3, is GAGVSQSPSNKVTEKGKDVELRCDPISGHTALYWYRQSLGQGLEFLIYFQGNSAPDKSGLPSDRFSAERTGGSVSTLTIQRTQQEDSAVYLCACRGGLVSGRTTDTQYFGPGTRLTVL.

The V gene is TRBV6-1, the J gene TRBJ1-5; TRBD1 agrees at 9 bases. This CDR3 region has 16 residues. With 4 bases clipped from V and 6 bases from J, the junction kept 10 bases outside the gene matches. The germline V gene has CDR1 MNHNS and CDR2 SASEGT. The CDR3 DNA reads TGTGCCAGCAGTGTTCAACCGACAGGGGGGGGTCAGCCCCAGCATTTT. Translated, it gives CASSVQPTGGGQPQHF.

As for this clone: This same CDR3 is encoded by further DNA sequences in the sample. The V and J genes are TRBV7-9 and TRBJ2-3; a weak D match, TRBD2 (5 bases). V shed 3 bases and J shed 4 bases, with 11 bases lying between them. The germline V gene has CDR1 SEHNR and CDR2 FQNEAQ (reference sequence). The CDR3 length is 14 residues. CDR3 nucleotide sequence: TGTGCCAGCAGCTTGGGTTTAGCGTCAGATACGCAGTATTTT. This sequence encodes CASSLGLASDTQYF.

The J gene is TRBJ1-5, the V gene TRBV27; D is uncertain. Trimming shortened V by 3 bases and J by 3 bases, and 9 bases separated the two germline ends. This CDR3 is 14 amino acids long. Germline V gene data show CDR1 as MNHEY and CDR2 as SMNVEV (reference sequence). CDR3 nucleotides: TGTGCCAGCAGTTTTAACGGGAACAATCAGCCCCAGCATTTT. Residues: CASSFNGNNQPQHF.

The gene calls are TRBV6-6 and TRBJ1-2; D unresolved. Trimming took off 8 bases at V and 3 bases at J, with 13 bases between the two ends. CDR1 is MNHNY, CDR2 SVGAGI, per germline (reference sequence). The CDR3 contains 13 residues. This CDR3 reads CASVPSTDYGYTF. The CDR3 DNA follows: TGTGCCAGCGTCCCAAGCACAGACTATGGCTACACCTTC.

The V and J genes are TRBV27 and TRBJ2-2, with TRBD2 identical over 8 bases. The CDR3 sequence is 15 residues long. The junction had 3 bases not matched to a gene; V was cut back by 6 bases and J by 0 bases. Germline V CDR1 and CDR2: MNHEY, SMNVEV (reference sequence). CDR3 residues: CASRTGLANTGELFF. The CDR3 nucleotides read TGTGCCAGCAGAACGGGACTAGCGAACACCGGGGAGCTGTTTTTT.

The chain is built from TRBV18 and TRBJ1-4; D is perhaps TRBD1 (6 bases). The CDR3 has 15 residues. With 3 bases removed from V and 8 bases from J, the gap between germline ends came to 16 bases. CDR1 KGHSH and CDR2 LQKENI come from the germline V gene. CDR3 DNA sequence: TGTGCCAGCTCACCTCGACAGGCCCTGGGGGAAAAACTGTTTTTT. Protein sequence: CASSPRQALGEKLFF.

The chain combines TRBV6-6 with TRBJ2-2; D remains unclear. Looked up from germline, CDR1 is MNHNY and CDR2 is SVGAGI (reference sequence). With 5 bases removed from V and 7 bases from J, the gap between germline ends came to 11 bases. The CDR3 covers 13 residues. CDR3 sequence: CASSKDLYGELFF. CDR3 nucleotide sequence: TGTGCCAGCAGTAAAGACTTATACGGGGAGCTGTTTTTT.

The CDR3 nucleotides read TGTGCCAGCTCACCGTCCCATGGCGAAAAACTGTTTTTT. This encodes CASSPSHGEKLFF. The V and J genes are TRBV18 and TRBJ1-4; no firm D call. The CDR3 is made up of 13 amino acids. The germline gives CDR1 KGHSH, CDR2 LQKENI. The V end lost 3 bases, the J end lost 8 bases, and 10 bases lay between the germline ends.

This clone was counted once. The CDR3 sequence is CASSPRTSGSSYNEQFF. For the CDR3, the DNA is TGTGCCAGCTCACCTCGGACTAGCGGGAGCTCCTACAATGAGCAGTTCTTC. V usage is TRBV18 and J usage is TRBJ2-1; 13 bases line up with TRBD2. Looked up from germline, CDR1 is KGHSH and CDR2 is LQKENI. Trimming took 3 bases from V and 0 from J; bases not matched to a gene: 2. The CDR3 sequence is 17 residues long. Full variable domain (rest looked up from reference TRBV18 and TRBJ2-1): NAGVMQNPRHLVRRRGQEARLRCSPMKGHSHVYWYRQLPEEGLKFMVYLQKENIIDESGMPKERFSAEFPKEGPSILRIQQVVRGDSAAYFCASSPRTSGSSYNEQFFGPGTRLTVL.

The chain combines TRBV9 with TRBJ2-7; TRBD2 matches at 10 bases. The V segment lost 5 bases and the J segment 3 bases; nucleotides outside the gene matches: 2. This CDR3 comprises 13 residues. Germline V gene sequence: CDR1 SGDLS, CDR2 YYNGEE. The CDR3 DNA follows: TGTGCCAGCAGACCTAGCGGGAGCTACGAGCAGTACTTC. Encoded protein: CASRPSGSYEQYF.

V and J are TRBV5-1 and TRBJ2-3; D is possibly TRBD1 (7 bases). This CDR3 spans 15 amino acids. V lost 0 bases, J lost 5 bases, and 13 bases lay in between. Germline loops: CDR1 SGHRS, CDR2 YFSETQ. In DNA form, the CDR3 reads TGCGCCAGCAGCTTGGGGGCAGGGGGGCAAGATACGCAGTATTTT. Its translation: CASSLGAGGQDTQYF.

V is TRBV9 and J is TRBJ2-5; 9 bases agree with TRBD1. The trim removed 2 bases at V and 5 bases at J, leaving 7 bases unmatched. The CDR3 runs to 15 residues. CDR1 and CDR2 (germline): SGDLS, YYNGEE. Written as DNA, the CDR3 is TGTGCCAGCAGCGTGATGGGACAGGGTTTCGAGACCCAGTACTTC. Encoded protein: CASSVMGQGFETQYF. Looking up the rest from reference TRBV9 and TRBJ2-5 gives the full variable domain: DSGVTQTPKHLITATGQRVTLRCSPRSGDLSVYWYQQSLDQGLQFLIQYYNGEERAKGNILERFSAQQFPDLHSELNLSSLELGDSALYFCASSVMGQGFETQYFGPGTRLLVL.

V usage is TRBV9 and J usage is TRBJ2-1, with D perhaps matching TRBD2 (6 bases). Germline V lookup: CDR1 SGDLS, CDR2 YYNGEE. The CDR3 consists of 16 residues. Between the trimmed V and J ends, which lost 3 bases and 4 bases, there was a span of 17 bases. The CDR3 loop is CASSASRGTPYNEQFF. CDR3 coding DNA: TGTGCCAGCAGCGCATCACGGGGGACTCCGTACAATGAGCAGTTCTTC.

V is TRBV7-8 and J is TRBJ2-3; 7 bases are a match to TRBD1. Per the germline V gene, CDR1 is SGHVS and CDR2 is FQNEAQ. J was trimmed by 1 base and V by 5 bases; bases with no gene match: 6. The length of the CDR3 is 15 residues. The CDR3: CASSPHRGGTDTQYF. CDR3 DNA sequence: TGTGCCAGCAGCCCTCACAGGGGTGGCACAGATACGCAGTATTTT. Full variable domain (outside the CDR3, taken from reference TRBV7-8 and TRBJ2-3): GAGVSQSPRYKVAKRGQDVALRCDPISGHVSLFWYQQALGQGPEFLTYFQNEAQLDKSGLPSDRFFAERPEGSVSTLKIQRTQQEDSAVYLCASSPHRGGTDTQYFGPGTRLTVL.